This T cell receptor beta chain was found in a study of patients and donors after allogeneic stem cell transplantation. TCRdb itself ran the RT-PCR reads through MiXCR, one entry per CDR3 protein. In the table there are 800,000 to 1,000,000 distinct CDR3 sequences, roughly 18% of which are singletons. This clonotype appeared a few times. CDR1 is SEHNR, CDR2 FQNEAQ, per germline (reference sequence). Trimming stripped 10 bases from V and 11 bases from J, with 14 bases between. There are 10 residues in the CDR3. The chain joins TRBV7-9 to TRBJ1-1; D may be TRBD1 (5 bases). The receptor was isolated from a human donor who was either an allogeneic HSCT recipient or a stem cell or donor lymphocyte infusion donor (not recorded which). It is not recorded whose cells these are; they may come from a transplant donor. The source material was blood, either unsorted or a sorted T cell fraction (not recorded which). The CDR3 here is CATPGTGAFF. The CDR3, as DNA: TGTGCCACCCCAGGGACGGGTGCTTTCTTT.